This T cell receptor beta chain was found in a study of T-cell memory formation after mild COVID-19 (dated by TCRdb to about 2021). For context, the study as a whole: TCR sequence clusters from the two donors were largely donor specific. T-cell clones expanding and contracting after mild COVID-19 in a couple of donors were tracked by longitudinal TCRalpha and TCRbeta repertoire sequencing. Two young, previously healthy adult volunteers made up the cohort, one male and one female. Here is what the overall study found, with its caveats: Clones contracting from day 15 to 85 had balanced CD4/CD8 phenotypes, while a second wave expanding from day 15 to 37 was biased towards CD4+. Contracting CD4+ clones were located mainly in the CM and EM memory subsets, whereas CD8+ clones were found to be enriched in EMRA. Some responding clones were detected in pre-infection memory, which suggested that pre-existing cross-reactive memory T cells had joined the SARS-CoV-2 response. Only two mild cases were covered by the study, and larger cohorts that include severe cases with pre-infection samples were considered necessary. SARS-CoV-2 specificity was not confirmed for the second-wave clones peaking on day 37.

This sample was sequenced with an Illumina NovaSeq 6000. TCRalpha and TCRbeta cDNA libraries were constructed by 5'RACE with constant-segment primers, with sample barcodes and unique molecular identifiers being introduced. RNA was extracted from every sample with Trizol reagent. Amplification of the libraries took two PCR steps, and the second step added a second sample barcode plus Illumina TruSeq adapters. Libraries were sequenced on an Illumina NovaSeq with 2 x 150 bp paired-end reads. The original methods were these. With migec v1.2.7, reads were demultiplexed and then collapsed into UMI-guided consensus sequences. With mixcr v2.1.11, UMI consensuses were aligned to TRA and TRB V and J templates and assembled into clonotypes. A clonotype was counted as expanded or contracted only when both edgeR and NoisET called the clonotype significant, with the noise models trained on biological replicates. For edgeR calls, a false discovery rate-adjusted p below 0.01 and a log2 fold-change threshold of 1 were applied. PCA with hierarchical clustering of max-normalized trajectories of the 1000 most abundant clonotypes was used as exploratory dynamics analysis. Each responding clone was given a CD4 or CD8 phenotype based on the CD4+ and CD8+ repertoires, which had been sequenced separately. The public reads were quality trimmed at Q25 with fastp and then assembled into clones with MiXCR by TCRdb, keeping productive beta chains. Duplicate CDR3 protein sequences are folded into a single record with the most common DNA and genes. TCRdb, rather than the study authors, made the V and J calls. The sample data list under 350,000 distinct CDR3 sequences, and around 15% of these were observed just once. Of the sample, roughly 23% is held by the ten largest clones.

On this clonotype itself: Its specific antigen is unknown. No qualities accompany the bases; no much larger clone lies one base away.

There are 19 amino acids in the CDR3, from cysteine to phenylalanine inclusive. The entry retains the CDR3 DNA only, 57 bases that are in frame from base 1. Trimming costs V 0 bases and J 0 bases, and their ends lie 19 bases apart. CDR1 and CDR2, per the germline V gene, are MRHNA and SNTAGT. PBMCs were isolated by Ficoll-Paque density gradient centrifugation. The sequence links TRBV6-4 to TRBJ2-3; the D gene could be TRBD1 or TRBD2, each one agreeing over 5 bases. The receptor was isolated from a man between 18 and 35 years old who had mild COVID-19 (a few samples of this study predate the infection). The sample titles of this study are shuffled in the database, so cell type and time point are left out; the donor was told from shared clones. Sequencing was performed on PBMCs or a T cell subset sorted from them (not recorded which). The CDR3 reads as follows: CASSDSFRMGTASTDTQYF. The nucleotide sequence is given as TGTGCCAGCAGTGACTCTTTTAGGATGGGGACCGCCAGCACAGATACGCAGTATTTT.